This T cell receptor (beta chain) was captured in a study of PD-1 blockade in classical Hodgkin lymphoma. Overall study findings and caveats: Relapsed/refractory patients reportedly had lower baseline diversity than newly diagnosed patients. Baseline diversity resembling that of newly diagnosed patients was seen in complete responders.

Assay used: immunoSEQ multiplex PCR; TCRdb lists only in-frame clones, some missing. The sample contains about 40,000 clones, 76% of which appear only once. Of note for this clone: The antigen is not known.

Germline assignment: CDR1 MNHNY and CDR2 SVGAGI (reference sequence). V gave up 0 bases and J gave up 7 bases, with 6 bases separating them. The CDR3 length is 12 residues. Every patient relapsed after autologous stem cell transplantation, and brentuximab vedotin exposure varied. Best responses were complete response, partial response or progressive disease. The chain employs TRBV6-6 and TRBJ2-5; unclear D gene. Sequenced here: peripheral blood mononuclear cells (PBMCs), sampled at baseline. The clonotype was recovered from a human donor with classical Hodgkin lymphoma. CDR3 amino acids: CASSYSPGTQYF. The CDR3 DNA sequence: TGTGCCAGCAGTTACTCGCCGGGGACCCAGTACTTC.